The clone carrying this T cell receptor (beta chain) was found a few times. The antigen is undetermined. The PCR ran on 60 Vbeta and 13 Jbeta primers. Measured with immunoSEQ multiplex PCR; TCRdb has only the in-frame clones, and not every one. The sample carries 150,000 to 200,000 clones, under 85% recorded once. These data originate in a study of cytomegalovirus exposure and HLA in healthy donors. Findings of the study overall: The study dropped some indistinguishable V segments, TRBV6-2 and TRBV6-3 among them.

V was shortened by 5 bases and J by 1 base, with 8 bases between the two germline ends. Germline V CDR1 and CDR2: SGHTA, FQGTGA. This CDR3 has 13 residues. The sequence was collected from a young man in good health and CMV-seronegative. Sequencing input: PBMCs. This chain links TRBV7-3 with TRBJ2-5; no reliable D call. This CDR3 reads CASSRGVQETQYF. Written as DNA, the CDR3 is TGTGCCAGCAGCCGCGGAGTCCAAGAGACCCAGTACTTC.